This T cell receptor (beta chain) was identified in a study of blood T cell repertoires in COVID-19 (dated by TCRdb to the early 2020s). Regarding the research as a whole: Collaborator samples came from the United States, Italy and Spain and covered acute and convalescent phases of COVID-19. The prospective study material was composed of cDNA or gDNA derived from T cells, B-cell-depleted T cells, or PBMCs. Subjects who had been exposed to COVID-19, were actively infected with it, or had recovered from it provided the deeply sampled blood TCRbeta repertoires that made up the dataset. The repertoires were released in a freely available public database intended as a resource for research on the immune response to SARS-CoV-2. Samples were obtained from the ongoing ImmuneRACE study (first 160 participants) and from 1,254 subjects provided by 6 global collaborators. Sample metadata almost always included a de-identified subject ID, COVID-19 status, age in years and sex. Where HLA class I and class II types were available, the types were taken from metadata supplied by the sample provider, not from assay-based typing.

CDR1 is given as SGHRS and CDR2 as YFSETQ, both from the germline V gene. V and J are truncated by 0 bases and 2 bases respectively, leaving an intervening sequence of 15 bases. The cysteine opens and the phenylalanine closes a CDR3 of 18 amino acids. Kept here is only the CDR3 DNA, which spans 54 bases and is read in frame from base 1. The immunoSEQ Assay, a bias-controlled multiplex PCR, was used to amplify TCRbeta CDR3 regions from genomic DNA. Per the authors' processing: The number of nucleated cells in each sample was estimated from the amplification of reference gene primers within the assay. Sequence reads were collapsed and filtered to measure the absolute abundance of every unique TCRbeta CDR3 rearrangement. For each sample, productive Simpson clonality was calculated as the square root of Simpson's diversity index across productive rearrangements. TCRdb provides this immuneACCESS table in a form limited to in-frame rearrangements. Some clones are lacking; in checked studies, under half of them reflect an unresolved V gene, and why the rest are absent is not known. V, J and clone size derive from that table, while D and trimming were established from the DNA sequence. Across this sample there are around 200,000 clones, with about 83% seen only once. The top ten hold less than 3.5% of the sample.

Overall study results and their limits: How much clinical and demographic metadata was included differed by source and by participant, and the metadata was provided uncurated.

As regards this clone: Its antigen remains undetermined. No per-base quality is available; no much larger clone lies one base away.

Collaborating institutions collected whole blood in K2EDTA tubes following their own protocols. For TCRbeta analysis, collaborators shipped samples in one of three forms: frozen whole blood, isolated PBMCs, or DNA extracted from either of those sample types. Sequenced material: peripheral blood. This receptor chain uses TRBV5-1 and TRBJ2-6; the D region possibly corresponds to TRBD1 (6 bases align). This clonotype originated in a man aged 45 to 65 with active or convalescent COVID-19. Here is the DNA: TGCGCCAGCAGCTTGGCTGGGGGCGCCTCTCCTGGGGCCAACGTCCTGACTTTC. The translation is CASSLAGGASPGANVLTF.